This paragraph covers one T cell receptor beta chain sequence. Its antigen is still unknown. These data belong to a study of T cell responses to AZD1222 COVID-19 vaccine. Study-wide results and caveats: Targeting of unmutated variant regions was reportedly seen in nearly half of spike-specific TCRs.

The germline V gene encodes CDR1 LNHDA and CDR2 SQIVND (reference sequence). V lost 6 bases, J lost 3 bases, and 21 bases lay in between. CDR3 length equals 16 residues. Sequenced by immunoSEQ multiplex PCR; TCRdb stores in-frame clones only, minus some. Of 90,000 to 150,000 clones in the sample, around 92% were seen once. The chain employs TRBV19 and TRBJ2-7, with a tentative D call TRBD1 (6 bases). The TCR was taken from an adult who received the AZD1222 COVID-19 vaccine. The sequencing used peripheral blood, collected 28 days after the second AZD1222 dose. In nucleotides, the CDR3 is TGTGCCAGTAGCTCTAAACAGGGACCCTTGGGCTACGAGCAGTACTTC. Its translation: CASSSKQGPLGYEQYF.